This T cell receptor beta chain was observed in a study of blood T cell repertoires in COVID-19. About the research overall: There were acute and convalescent COVID-19 samples, and they came from the United States, Italy and Spain.

V lost 4 bases, J lost 2 bases, and 15 bases lay in between. Germline assignment: CDR1 SGDLS and CDR2 YYNGEE. The CDR3 is made up of 15 amino acids. Libraries were prepared by immunoSEQ multiplex PCR; TCRdb keeps only in-frame clonotypes and omits some of them. The sample holds tens of thousands of clones, 80% seen once. The chain is built from TRBV9 and TRBJ1-2, with D perhaps TRBD1 (6 bases). The sequenced material came from peripheral blood. The TCR originated in a woman aged 70 to 79 with acute or convalescent COVID-19. This CDR3 is CASSTYREPNYGYTF. Written as DNA, the CDR3 is TGTGCCAGCAGCACATACAGGGAGCCCAACTATGGCTACACCTTC.